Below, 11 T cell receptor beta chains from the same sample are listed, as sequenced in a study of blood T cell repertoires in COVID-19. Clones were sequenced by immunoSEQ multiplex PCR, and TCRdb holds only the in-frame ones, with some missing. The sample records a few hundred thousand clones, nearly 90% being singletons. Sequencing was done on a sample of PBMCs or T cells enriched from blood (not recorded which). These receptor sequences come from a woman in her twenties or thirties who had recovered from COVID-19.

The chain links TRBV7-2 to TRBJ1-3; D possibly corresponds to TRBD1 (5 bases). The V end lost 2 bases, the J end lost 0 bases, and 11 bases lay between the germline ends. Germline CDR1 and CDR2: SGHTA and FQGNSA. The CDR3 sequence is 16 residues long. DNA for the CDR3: TGTGCCAGCAGCTTAAGCGGGGGGGGCTCTGGAAACACCATATATTTT. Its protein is CASSLSGGGSGNTIYF.

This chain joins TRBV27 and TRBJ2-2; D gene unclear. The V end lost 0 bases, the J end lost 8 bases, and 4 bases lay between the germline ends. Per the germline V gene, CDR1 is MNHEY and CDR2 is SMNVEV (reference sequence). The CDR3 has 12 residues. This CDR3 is CASSLSRGELFF. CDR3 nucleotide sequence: TGTGCCAGCAGTTTATCCAGGGGGGAGCTGTTTTTT.

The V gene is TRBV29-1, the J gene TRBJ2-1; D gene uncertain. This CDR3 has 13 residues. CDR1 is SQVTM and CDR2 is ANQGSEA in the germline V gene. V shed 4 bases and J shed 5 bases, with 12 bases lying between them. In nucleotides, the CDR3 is TGCAGCGTTGTGAGCCAGACTCACAATGAGCAGTTCTTC. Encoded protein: CSVVSQTHNEQFF.

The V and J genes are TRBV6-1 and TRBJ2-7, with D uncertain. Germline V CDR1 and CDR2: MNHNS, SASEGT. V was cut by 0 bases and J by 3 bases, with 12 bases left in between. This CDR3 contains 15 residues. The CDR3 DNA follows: TGTGCCAGCAGTGAAGCGGTCAGGCTCCTCTACGAGCAGTACTTC. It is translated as CASSEAVRLLYEQYF.

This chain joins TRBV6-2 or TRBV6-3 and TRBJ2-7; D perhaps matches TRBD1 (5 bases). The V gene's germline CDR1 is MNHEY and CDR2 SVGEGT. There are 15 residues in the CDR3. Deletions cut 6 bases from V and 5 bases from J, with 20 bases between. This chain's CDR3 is CASSRDSLGRNEQYF. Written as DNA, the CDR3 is TGTGCCAGCAGCCGCGACTCCTTGGGGCGGAACGAGCAGTACTTC.

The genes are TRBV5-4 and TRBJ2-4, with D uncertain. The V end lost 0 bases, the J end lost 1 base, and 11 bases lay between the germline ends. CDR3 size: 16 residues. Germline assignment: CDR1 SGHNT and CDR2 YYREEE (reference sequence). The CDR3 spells CASSLGSTEAKNIQYF. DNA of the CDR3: TGTGCCAGCAGCTTGGGGTCAACGGAGGCCAAAAACATTCAGTACTTC.

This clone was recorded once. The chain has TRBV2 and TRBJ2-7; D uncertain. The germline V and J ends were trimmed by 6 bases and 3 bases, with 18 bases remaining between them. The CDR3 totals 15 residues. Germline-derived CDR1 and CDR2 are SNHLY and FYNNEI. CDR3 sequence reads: CASRSITTSFYEQYF. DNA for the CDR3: TGTGCCAGCAGGTCTATTACTACCAGCTTCTACGAGCAGTACTTC.

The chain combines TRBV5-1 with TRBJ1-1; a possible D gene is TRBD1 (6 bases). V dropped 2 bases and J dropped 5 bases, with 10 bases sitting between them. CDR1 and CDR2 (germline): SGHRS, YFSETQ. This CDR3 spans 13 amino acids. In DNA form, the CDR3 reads TGCGCCAGCAGCTTTAGGGGGGGTACTGAAGCTTTCTTT. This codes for CASSFRGGTEAFF.

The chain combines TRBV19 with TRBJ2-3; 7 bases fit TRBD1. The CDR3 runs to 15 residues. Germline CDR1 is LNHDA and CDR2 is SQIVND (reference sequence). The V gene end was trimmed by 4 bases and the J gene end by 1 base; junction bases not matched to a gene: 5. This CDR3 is CASSTTGWGTDTQYF. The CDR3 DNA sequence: TGTGCCAGTAGTACGACAGGGTGGGGCACAGATACGCAGTATTTT.

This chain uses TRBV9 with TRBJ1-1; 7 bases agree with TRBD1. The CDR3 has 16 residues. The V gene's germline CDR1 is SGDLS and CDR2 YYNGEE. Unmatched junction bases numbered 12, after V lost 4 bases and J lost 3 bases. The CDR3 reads CASSKSGQAFYTEAFF. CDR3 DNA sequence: TGTGCCAGCAGCAAAAGCGGACAGGCGTTTTACACTGAAGCTTTCTTT. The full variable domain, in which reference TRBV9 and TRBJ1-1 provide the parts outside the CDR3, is DSGVTQTPKHLITATGQRVTLRCSPRSGDLSVYWYQQSLDQGLQFLIQYYNGEERAKGNILERFSAQQFPDLHSELNLSSLELGDSALYFCASSKSGQAFYTEAFFGQGTRLTVV.

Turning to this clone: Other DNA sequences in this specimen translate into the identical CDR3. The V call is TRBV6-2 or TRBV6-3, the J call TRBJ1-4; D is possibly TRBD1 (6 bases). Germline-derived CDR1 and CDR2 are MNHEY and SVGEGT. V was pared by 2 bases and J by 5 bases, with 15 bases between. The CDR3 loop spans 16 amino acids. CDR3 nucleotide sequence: TGTGCCAGCAGTTACCCGCGGACAGAACCAAATGAAAAACTGTTTTTT. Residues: CASSYPRTEPNEKLFF.